These T cell receptor beta chains were read from a single sample in a study of siplizumab effects on memory and regulatory T cells. Sequencing used immunoSEQ multiplex PCR; TCRdb keeps in-frame clones, though not all of them. The data show about 100,000 clones, with more than 85% seen just once and over 0.12% held by the top ten. The sequenced sample was CD4+ T cells sorted from blood. The source of these receptors is a human donor in good health. The CDR3 runs from the conserved cysteine through the conserved F or W. A D gene is named only where the DNA matches it firmly. The listing skips clone size in some rows; elsewhere it reads once, few, many or a size class.

V	J	D	size	CDR3	DNA
TRBV7-2	TRBJ1-2	NA	NA	CASSLSGQVAYGYTF	TGTGCCAGCAGCTTATCAGGGCAAGTTGCCTATGGCTACACCTTC
TRBV5-8	TRBJ1-2	TRBD1	NA	CASSPGQGSYGYTF	TGTGCCAGCAGCCCGGGACAGGGGAGCTATGGCTACACCTTC
TRBV7-2	TRBJ2-7	NA	once	CASSLALTEVVEQYF	TGTGCCAGCAGCTTAGCCCTAACGGAGGTTGTCGAGCAGTACTTC
TRBV30	TRBJ1-5	TRBD1	NA	CAWSGQGSNQPQHF	TGTGCCTGGAGTGGACAGGGAAGCAATCAGCCCCAGCATTTT
TRBV5-7	TRBJ2-7	NA	NA	CASSFRFRRQIPGSDEQYF	TGTGCCAGCAGCTTTCGTTTTCGTCGACAGATTCCAGGTAGTGACGAGCAGTACTTC
TRBV7-3	TRBJ2-1	TRBD2	NA	CASSPAGTSGGQLFF	TGTGCCAGCAGCCCCGCCGGGACTAGCGGGGGCCAGCTATTCTTC
TRBV6-6	TRBJ2-1	TRBD2	NA	CASSYSGTYNEQFF	TGTGCCAGCAGTTACAGCGGGACCTACAATGAGCAGTTCTTC
TRBV6-5	TRBJ2-7	TRBD1	once	CASSRTQGAYEQYF	TGTGCCAGCAGTAGAACTCAGGGGGCCTACGAGCAGTACTTC
TRBV27	TRBJ2-1	TRBD1	NA	CASSPPGTGGSLGQFF	TGTGCCAGCAGTCCGCCGGGGACAGGGGGGAGCCTGGGGCAGTTCTTC
TRBV6-4	TRBJ2-4	NA	NA	CASSNRLAKNIQYF	TGTGCCAGCAGTAACAGACTAGCCAAAAACATTCAGTACTTC
TRBV6-1	TRBJ2-7	NA	NA	CASSEGYMSSYEQYF	TGTGCCAGCAGTGAGGGGTATATGAGCTCCTACGAGCAGTACTTC
TRBV4-1	TRBJ1-5	NA	NA	CASSQGGQASNQPQHF	TGCGCCAGCAGCCAAGGGGGCCAGGCTAGCAATCAGCCCCAGCATTTT
TRBV2	TRBJ1-6	NA	once	CASRGSGAQNSPLHF	TGTGCCAGCCGGGGGTCGGGGGCGCAGAATTCACCCCTCCACTTT
TRBV2	TRBJ2-3	TRBD2	once	CASTLISGGVGDTQYF	TGTGCCAGCACTTTAATCAGCGGGGGGGTGGGAGATACGCAGTATTTT
TRBV7-9	TRBJ2-1	TRBD2	NA	CASSLGTSFNEQFF	TGTGCCAGCAGCTTGGGGACTAGCTTTAATGAGCAGTTCTTC
TRBV7-9	TRBJ1-1	NA	NA	CASSLQSVRTEAFF	TGTGCCAGCAGCTTACAGTCGGTAAGGACTGAAGCTTTCTTT
TRBV11-2	TRBJ2-5	NA	NA	CASSLGRTQTQYF	TGTGCCAGCAGCTTAGGGCGAACCCAGACCCAGTACTTC
TRBV6-5	TRBJ2-2	NA	NA	CASRVTGNTGELFF	TGTGCCAGCAGAGTTACAGGGAACACCGGGGAGCTGTTTTTT
TRBV12-5	TRBJ1-1	NA	NA	CASGLVATSTEAFF	TGTGCTAGTGGTTTGGTAGCCACGAGCACTGAAGCTTTCTTT
TRBV27	TRBJ2-2	NA	NA	CASSPKQGITGELFF	TGTGCCAGCAGTCCCAAACAGGGAATCACCGGGGAGCTGTTTTTT
TRBV7-8	TRBJ1-2	TRBD1	NA	CASSSGGSQGAFGYTF	TGTGCCAGCAGCTCAGGGGGTTCGCAGGGGGCGTTTGGCTACACCTTC
TRBV7-9	TRBJ1-1	NA	NA	CASSLEVSVPEAFF	TGTGCCAGCAGCTTAGAGGTTTCAGTCCCTGAAGCTTTCTTT
TRBV10-1	TRBJ2-5	NA	NA	CASRPLTQVPGHLGETQYF	TGCGCCAGCAGACCACTCACTCAAGTACCGGGACACCTGGGGGAGACCCAGTACTTC
TRBV15	TRBJ1-5	NA	NA	CATSRDRGQPQHF	TGTGCCACCAGCAGAGATCGGGGGCAGCCCCAGCATTTT
TRBV4-1	TRBJ1-1	TRBD1	NA	CASSHGQGNMNTEAFF	TGCGCCAGCAGCCACGGACAGGGGAACATGAACACTGAAGCTTTCTTT
TRBV30	TRBJ2-2	NA	NA	CAWSDGGYSGELFF	TGTGCCTGGAGTGACGGGGGATATAGCGGGGAGCTGTTTTTT
TRBV19	TRBJ1-1	NA	NA	CASSPRARDGAFF	TGTGCCAGTAGCCCACGCGCTAGGGACGGCGCTTTCTTT
TRBV9	TRBJ1-3	NA	NA	CASSGGNTIYF	TGTGCCAGCAGCGGAGGAAACACCATATATTTT
TRBV6-5	TRBJ1-5	NA	NA	CASRIIYDSNQPQHF	TGTGCCAGCAGGATCATATACGATAGCAATCAGCCCCAGCATTTT
TRBV27	TRBJ2-7	TRBD1	NA	CASRTPGQGTYEQYF	TGTGCCAGCAGGACGCCGGGACAGGGGACCTACGAGCAGTACTTC
TRBV7-2	TRBJ2-7	NA	NA	CASSRDHPFYEQYF	TGTGCCAGCAGCCGAGACCACCCATTCTACGAGCAGTACTTC
TRBV28	TRBJ1-1	NA	NA	CASQTEIRTEAFF	TGTGCCAGCCAAACGGAGATTCGCACTGAAGCTTTCTTT
TRBV28	TRBJ2-4	TRBD2	NA	CASSVAGLAGLAKNIQYF	TGTGCCAGCAGTGTGGCAGGACTAGCGGGGCTAGCCAAAAACATTCAGTACTTC
TRBV28	TRBJ2-7	TRBD2	NA	CASCRGDNYEQYF	TGTGCCAGTTGTCGGGGGGATAACTACGAGCAGTACTTC
TRBV6-4	TRBJ1-6	NA	NA	CASSEGQGGTPLHF	TGTGCCAGCAGTGAGGGGCAGGGCGGGACACCCCTCCACTTT
TRBV15	TRBJ1-2	NA	NA	CATSRDRVSGGYTF	TGTGCCACCAGCAGAGACAGGGTTTCGGGGGGCTACACCTTC
TRBV11-1	TRBJ1-4	NA	NA	CASSLQGLGEKLFF	TGTGCCAGCAGCCTACAGGGCCTCGGTGAAAAACTGTTTTTT
TRBV6-1	TRBJ2-7	NA	NA	CASLSGQSYEQYF	TGTGCCAGCTTGTCAGGGCAGAGCTACGAGCAGTACTTC
TRBV7-8	TRBJ1-2	NA	few	CASSLQGLSGYTF	TGTGCCAGCAGCTTACAGGGACTAAGCGGCTACACCTTC
TRBV7-3	TRBJ2-4	NA	NA	CASSLGGSKNIQYF	TGTGCCAGCAGCTTAGGGGGGTCCAAAAACATTCAGTACTTC
TRBV7-9	TRBJ1-3	NA	NA	CASSPEGVGNTIYF	TGTGCCAGCAGCCCGGAGGGGGTTGGAAACACCATATATTTT
TRBV5-1	TRBJ2-7	TRBD1	NA	CASSTGTGTFYEQYF	TGCGCCAGCAGCACCGGGACAGGGACCTTCTACGAGCAGTACTTC
TRBV19	TRBJ1-1	TRBD1	once	CASSTTGTGLAFF	TGTGCCAGTAGTACGACAGGGACAGGCTTAGCTTTCTTT
TRBV27	TRBJ1-4	NA	NA	CASSFVGVKGRNEKLFF	TGTGCCAGCAGTTTTGTTGGAGTAAAGGGTAGAAATGAAAAACTGTTTTTT
TRBV25-1	TRBJ2-5	NA	NA	CARAQQETQYF	TGTGCCAGGGCCCAACAAGAGACCCAGTACTTC
TRBV5-1	TRBJ1-1	NA	NA	CASSRGGTEAFF	TGCGCCAGCAGCCGGGGTGGCACTGAAGCTTTCTTT
TRBV5-6	TRBJ2-3	NA	NA	CASSYWLGFSTSTDTQYF	TGTGCCAGCAGCTACTGGCTCGGTTTCTCGACTAGCACAGATACGCAGTATTTT
TRBV19	TRBJ1-6	NA	NA	CASSTRPGDTLHF	TGTGCCAGTAGTACGCGGCCTGGAGACACCCTCCACTTT
TRBV28	TRBJ1-1	NA	NA	CASCKSLGGRNTEAFF	TGTGCCAGCTGCAAAAGTCTAGGGGGACGGAACACTGAAGCTTTCTTT
TRBV29-1	TRBJ2-2	NA	NA	CSVNLNTGELFF	TGCAGCGTTAACCTAAACACCGGGGAGCTGTTTTTT
TRBV7-9	TRBJ2-1	TRBD1	NA	CASSRRDRDRAYNEQFF	TGTGCCAGCAGCCGACGCGACCGGGACAGGGCCTACAATGAGCAGTTCTTC
TRBV9	TRBJ2-7	TRBD1	NA	CASSEGQGATYEQYF	TGTGCCAGCAGCGAGGGACAGGGGGCAACCTACGAGCAGTACTTC
TRBV28	TRBJ1-3	TRBD1	once	CASSLGGDRDFSGNTIYF	TGTGCCAGCAGTTTAGGTGGGGACAGGGATTTCTCTGGAAACACCATATATTTT
TRBV25-1	TRBJ2-5	NA	NA	CASALRETQYF	TGTGCCAGCGCCCTTCGGGAGACCCAGTACTTC